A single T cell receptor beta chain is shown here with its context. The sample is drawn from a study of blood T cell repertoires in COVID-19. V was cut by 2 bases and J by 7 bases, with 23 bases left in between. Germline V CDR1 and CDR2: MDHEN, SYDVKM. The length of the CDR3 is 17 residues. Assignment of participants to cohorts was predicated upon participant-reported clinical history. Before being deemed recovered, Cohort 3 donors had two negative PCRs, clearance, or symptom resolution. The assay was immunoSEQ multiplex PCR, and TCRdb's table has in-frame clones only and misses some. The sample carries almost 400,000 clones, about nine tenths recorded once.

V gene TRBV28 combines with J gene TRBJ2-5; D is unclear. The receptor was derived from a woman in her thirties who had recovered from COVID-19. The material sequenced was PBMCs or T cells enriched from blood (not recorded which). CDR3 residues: CASSLPETQLELGTQYF. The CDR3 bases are TGTGCCAGCAGTTTACCAGAAACCCAATTGGAGCTGGGGACCCAGTACTTC.